The clone carrying this TCR beta chain was detected a few times. The antigen remains undetermined. TCRdb itself ran the 5' RACE reads through MiXCR, one entry per CDR3 protein. The table has approximately 270,000 distinct CDR3 sequences, around 15% seen once; the top ten hold more than 20%. The sample comes from a study of T-cell memory formation after mild COVID-19. Study details: Most TCR clusters belonged to a single donor.

V lost 1 base and J 1 base, leaving 14 bases between the germline ends. The CDR3 loop spans 16 amino acids. CDR1 SGHTA and CDR2 FQGNSA come from the germline V gene. General observations from the study: A subset of responding clones appeared in pre-infection memory, suggesting cross-reactive memory joined. Among clones contracting day 15 to 85, CD4/CD8 was balanced, whereas later expanders leaned CD4+. Clones that contracted clustered mainly in CM and EM if CD4+ and in EMRA if CD8+.

Sequencing was done on a sample of PBMCs or a T cell subset sorted from them (not recorded which). This clonotype originated in a man between 18 and 35 years old who had mild COVID-19 (a few samples of this study predate the infection). Cell type and time point are not known. The chain employs TRBV7-2 and TRBJ2-7; D gene unclear. The CDR3 DNA follows: TGTGCCAGCAGCTTAGACGAGGCAGTGGCGTCCTACGAGCAGTACGTC. This translates into CASSLDEAVASYEQYV.